The T cell receptor (beta chain) described here comes from a study of cytomegalovirus exposure and HLA in healthy donors. On the study more broadly: Among several hundred genotyped donors, around 80% fell in the Caucasian-associated ancestry cluster. Whole-study findings and limits: TCR beta chain V- and J-gene trimming was linked, in a later analysis, to a missense variant in DCLRE1C. The authors later found most CMV-associated TCR beta chains appeared HLA-restricted.

Researchers ran the PCR with 60 Vbeta and 13 Jbeta primers. Some clones are missing from TCRdb's copy, which holds only in-frame ones; the method was immunoSEQ multiplex PCR. Of some 120,000 clones in the sample, over 60% are singletons; the top ten hold approximately 2.6%. Germline V gives CDR1 MNHNS, CDR2 SASEGT. V was clipped by 8 bases and J by 4 bases; unmatched bases: 11. The CDR3 covers 15 residues. This clone was picked up one time. Its antigen is currently unknown. Though probably carrying unrecorded immune exposures, donors were nominally healthy at sampling. V is TRBV6-1 and J is TRBJ2-1, with TRBD2 matching over 7 bases. Sequenced input: PBMCs. The sequence was collected from a female donor in good health and CMV-seronegative. As DNA, the CDR3 is TGTGCCAGCGGGTTGAGGGCGGGGGAATACAATGAGCAGTTCTTC. Translation: CASGLRAGEYNEQFF.